This T cell receptor beta chain was sequenced in a study of naive and memory T cell subsets. V was trimmed by 0 bases and J by 6 bases, leaving 15 bases between them. The CDR3 extends over 15 amino acids. Germline V CDR1 and CDR2: SGHDT, YYEEEE. An equimolar mix of two oligonucleotides served as the beta constant-region primer for TRBC1 and TRBC2. TCRdb passed the UMI-ligation and nested PCR reads through MiXCR, listing each CDR3 protein once. The sample lists under 150,000 distinct CDR3 sequences, over 15% occurring once. Sequenced: naive CD4+ T cells from blood. The receptor was derived from a human donor in good health. The chain combines TRBV5-6 with TRBJ1-2, with D possibly being TRBD1 (5 bases). The CDR3 bases are TGTGCCAGCAGCTTGGCCCCCGGGGGAAACCATGGCTACACCTTC. Translated, it gives CASSLAPGGNHGYTF.